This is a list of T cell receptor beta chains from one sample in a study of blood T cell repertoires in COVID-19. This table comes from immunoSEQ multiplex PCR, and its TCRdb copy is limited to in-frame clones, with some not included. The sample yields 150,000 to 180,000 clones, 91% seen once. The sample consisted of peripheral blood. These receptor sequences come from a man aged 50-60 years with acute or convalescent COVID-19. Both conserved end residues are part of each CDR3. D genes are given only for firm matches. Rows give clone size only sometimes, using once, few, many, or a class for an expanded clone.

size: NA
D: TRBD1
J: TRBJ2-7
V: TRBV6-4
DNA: TGTGCCAGCAGTGACTCTCGGGACAGGGCCTTTGACGAGCAGTACTTC
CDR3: CASSDSRDRAFDEQYF

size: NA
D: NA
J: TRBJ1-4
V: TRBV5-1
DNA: TGCGCCAGCAGCTTGTGGGGGGAGAGAGGGGAAAAACTGTTTTTT
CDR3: CASSLWGERGEKLFF

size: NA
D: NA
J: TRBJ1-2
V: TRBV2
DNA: TGTGCCAGCAGTGAACAGATTTATGGCTACACCTTC
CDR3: CASSEQIYGYTF

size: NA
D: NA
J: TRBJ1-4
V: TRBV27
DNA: TGTGCCAGCAGTTCACCGGGACACCCGGGCGAAAAACTGTTTTTT
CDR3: CASSSPGHPGEKLFF

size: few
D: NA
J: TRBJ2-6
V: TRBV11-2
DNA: TGTGCCAGCAGCTTATTAGGGGGGACTAATGGGGCCAACGTCCTGACTTTC
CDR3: CASSLLGGTNGANVLTF

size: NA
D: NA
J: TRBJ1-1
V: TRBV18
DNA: TGTGCCAGCTCCGGTTTCACTGAAGCTTTCTTT
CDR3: CASSGFTEAFF

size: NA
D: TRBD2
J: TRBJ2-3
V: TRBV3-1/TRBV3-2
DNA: TGTGCCAGCAGCCAAGGCGGGACTAGCGGGGGGCTAGATACGCAGTATTTT
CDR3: CASSQGGTSGGLDTQYF

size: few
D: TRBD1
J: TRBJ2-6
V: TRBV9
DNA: TGTGCCAGCAGCTCCAGGACAGGGCGAGAATTGGCCAACGTCCTGACTTTC
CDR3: CASSSRTGRELANVLTF

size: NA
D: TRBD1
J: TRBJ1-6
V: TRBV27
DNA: TGTGCCAGCAGTTTATTAGGGACAGGGAGAGGGTTGAATTCACCCCTCCACTTT
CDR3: CASSLLGTGRGLNSPLHF

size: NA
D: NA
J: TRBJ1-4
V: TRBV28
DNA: TGTGCCAGCAGGGGGCAGCAGGAAAAACTGTTTTTT
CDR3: CASRGQQEKLFF

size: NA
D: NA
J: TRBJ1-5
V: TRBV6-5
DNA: TGTGCCAGCAGTTACTCCGCCAACCTCGGGGATCAGCCCCAGCATTTT
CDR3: CASSYSANLGDQPQHF

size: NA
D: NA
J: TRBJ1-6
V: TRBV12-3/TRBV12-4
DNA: TGTGCCAGCACGCAGGGGTTATACCTCCACTTT
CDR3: CASTQGLYLHF

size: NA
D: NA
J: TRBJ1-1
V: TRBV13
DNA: TGTGCCAGCAGCCACCGGGAAGCTTTCTTT
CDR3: CASSHREAFF

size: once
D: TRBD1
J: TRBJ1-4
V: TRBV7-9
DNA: TGTGCCAGCAGCCAGGGACAGGGGGAAAAACTGTTTTTT
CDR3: CASSQGQGEKLFF

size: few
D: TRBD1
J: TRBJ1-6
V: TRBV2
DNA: TGTGCCAGCCACTTGGGACAGGCGAGCCTCGCCCTCCACTTT
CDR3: CASHLGQASLALHF

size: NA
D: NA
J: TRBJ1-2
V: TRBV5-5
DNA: TGTGCCAGCAGCTTTGGGGGAATAGGGGGTGGCTACACCTTC
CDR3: CASSFGGIGGGYTF

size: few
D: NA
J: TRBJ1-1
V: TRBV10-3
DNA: TGTGCCATACAGGGTCGGACGAACACTGAAGCTTTCTTT
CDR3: CAIQGRTNTEAFF

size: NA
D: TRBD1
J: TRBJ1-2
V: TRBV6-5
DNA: TGTGCCAGCAGTTACTCCGGGACAGGGAGGTATGGCTACACCTTC
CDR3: CASSYSGTGRYGYTF

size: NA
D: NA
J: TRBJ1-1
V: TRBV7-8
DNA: TGTGCCAGCAGCAAACCGGGTCCCCGGAACACTGAAGCTTTCTTT
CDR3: CASSKPGPRNTEAFF

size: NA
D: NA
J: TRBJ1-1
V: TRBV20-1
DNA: TGCAGTGCTAGTCGGAGTGGCCCGGGCACTGAAGCTTTCTTT
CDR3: CSASRSGPGTEAFF

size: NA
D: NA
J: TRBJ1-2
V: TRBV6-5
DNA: TGTGCCAGCAGTCCAACAGGGAACTATGGCTACACCTTC
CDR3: CASSPTGNYGYTF

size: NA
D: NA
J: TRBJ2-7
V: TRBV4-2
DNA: TGTGCCAGCAGCCAAGGTCTGCTACGGGAGCTCGGGTACGAGCAGTACTTC
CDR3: CASSQGLLRELGYEQYF